This TCR beta chain came from a study of cytomegalovirus exposure and HLA in healthy donors. The wider study: About 179 million T cells yielded 100 million or so unique TCR beta sequences in earlier analysis. HLA-typed donors were the source of approximately 88 million unique TCRs, which an early data release held. Study-wide findings and caveats: Later analysis identified a missense DCLRE1C variant that was linked to TCR beta V- and J-gene trimming. In a later analysis, productive TCRs from donors in an Asian-associated ancestry cluster reportedly carried fewer N-insertions than the cohort mean.

On this clone itself: Its antigen is unidentified.

13 Jbeta primers and 60 Vbeta primers were used for the PCR. Profiled with immunoSEQ multiplex PCR; TCRdb holds only in-frame clones, not every one. The profile covers under 300,000 clones, with 70% to 90% appearing a single time and around 8.3% taken by the ten largest. After removal of 0 bases from V and 2 bases from J, the junction contained 6 bases not matched to a gene. The germline V gene has CDR1 SEHNR and CDR2 FQNEAQ (reference sequence). This CDR3 is 17 amino acids long. Sequencing was done on a sample of PBMCs. This chain connects TRBV7-9 to TRBJ2-3, with 9 positions matching TRBD2. The sequence derives from a woman aged 55-69 years in good health and CMV-seropositive. CDR3 region: CASSLAASGTSTDTQYF. The CDR3 bases are TGTGCCAGCAGCTTAGCGGCTAGCGGGACCTCCACAGATACGCAGTATTTT.